This is a list of T cell receptor beta chains from one sample in a study of long-term antiretroviral therapy in people with HIV. Sequencing used immunoSEQ multiplex PCR; TCRdb keeps in-frame clones, though not all of them. The data hold 20,000 to 25,000 clones, with approximately 78% observed a single time. Sequencing used unsorted PBMCs, obtained 0.2 years after starting antiretroviral therapy. The receptor source for this set is a woman aged 25 to 39 with HIV. The CDR3 runs from the conserved cysteine through the conserved F or W. D genes are given only for firm matches. Size is omitted from some rows. Given values are once, few, many or a class for expanded clones.

TGTGCCAGCAGTGATGGCACCCCGGGAACTGAAGCTTTCTTT | CASSDGTPGTEAFF | TRBV6-1 | NA | TRBJ1-1 | NA
TGTGCCAGCAGCACCTGGACACGCAAGAAGGACAATCAGCCCCAGCATTTT | CASSTWTRKKDNQPQHF | TRBV21-1 | NA | TRBJ1-5 | NA
TGTGCCATCAGTGAGACGGGACAGGGGAGGAATGAGCAGTTCTTC | CAISETGQGRNEQFF | TRBV10-3 | TRBD1 | TRBJ2-1 | NA
TGTGCCAGCTCACAAGTGGGGCTCTCAAACACCGGGGAGCTGTTTTTT | CASSQVGLSNTGELFF | TRBV18 | NA | TRBJ2-2 | NA
TGTGCCATCAGTGTTGGGCGGGGCGGCACAGATACGCAGTATTTT | CAISVGRGGTDTQYF | TRBV10-3 | NA | TRBJ2-3 | NA
TGTGCCAGCACCCCGGGGAAAGGGGCGAACTATGGCTACACCTTC | CASTPGKGANYGYTF | TRBV6-1 | NA | TRBJ1-2 | NA
TGTGCCAGCAGCTTAGGAGCCGGGGGGTTAATAGTTCCGGCTTTCTTT | CASSLGAGGLIVPAFF | TRBV7-2 | NA | TRBJ1-1 | NA
TGTGCCAGCAGCTTGACGACAGGGACGCAGTATTTT | CASSLTTGTQYF | TRBV7-9 | TRBD1 | TRBJ2-3 | NA
TGCGCCAGCAGCCACGGAAGGGTAGGTGAGCAGTTCTTC | CASSHGRVGEQFF | TRBV4-1 | NA | TRBJ2-1 | NA
TGTGCCAGCAGCTTGGAAGGGACCCCGGCCATCAATGAGCAGTTCTTC | CASSLEGTPAINEQFF | TRBV5-6 | NA | TRBJ2-1 | NA
TGTGCCAGCAGAGTACGGGGGCCGGGAAACACCATATATTTT | CASRVRGPGNTIYF | TRBV6-5 | NA | TRBJ1-3 | NA
TGTGCCATCGGTCGGGACGACGGGGAGCTGTTTTTT | CAIGRDDGELFF | TRBV10-3 | NA | TRBJ2-2 | NA
TGTGCCAGCAGCTTAATAGGGTTGAGCACTGAAGCTTTCTTT | CASSLIGLSTEAFF | TRBV5-8 | NA | TRBJ1-1 | NA
TGTGCCAGCAGCACGCTCAGGGGGCTACAAGAGACCCAGTACTTC | CASSTLRGLQETQYF | TRBV7-2 | TRBD1 | TRBJ2-5 | NA
TGTGCCAGCTACCCTGGGGCGGGGAACGTGGCCAAAAACATTCAGTACTTC | CASYPGAGNVAKNIQYF | TRBV28 | NA | TRBJ2-4 | NA
TGTGCCAGCATCTCAGACAGTGTCCAAGAGACCCAGTACTTC | CASISDSVQETQYF | TRBV6-6 | NA | TRBJ2-5 | once
TGCAGCGCTGGACAGGGGGCTAGGAACACTGAAGCTTTCTTT | CSAGQGARNTEAFF | TRBV29-1 | TRBD1 | TRBJ1-1 | NA
TGTGCCAGCAGTTATACACCCCCCGCAGGGGGCCATGGCTACACCTTC | CASSYTPPAGGHGYTF | TRBV27 | TRBD1 | TRBJ1-2 | NA
TGTGCCAGCAGCTTCCAGAGCGATGAGCAGTTCTTC | CASSFQSDEQFF | TRBV7-6 | NA | TRBJ2-1 | NA
TGTGCCAGCATGCAGGGGGCGATCGGGGAGCTGTTTTTT | CASMQGAIGELFF | TRBV13 | TRBD1 | TRBJ2-2 | NA
TGTGCCAGCAGTTCACACAGTAGGGCCCCTGCGTGGGTCCTCCACTTT | CASSSHSRAPAWVLHF | TRBV6-5 | NA | TRBJ1-6 | NA
TGCGCCAGCAGCCAAGACTTATTGCTCGATACGACCCAGTACTTC | CASSQDLLLDTTQYF | TRBV4-1 | NA | TRBJ2-5 | NA
TGTGCCTGGTCTCCGGGTAGGTATGGAAATCAGCCCCAGCATTTT | CAWSPGRYGNQPQHF | TRBV30 | NA | TRBJ1-5 | NA
TGTGCCAGCAGCAAAGGTTTTCATAGGGCGCAGTATTTT | CASSKGFHRAQYF | TRBV21-1 | NA | TRBJ2-3 | NA
TGTGCCAGCAGGCAATCGAATGGCTACACCTTC | CASRQSNGYTF | TRBV2 | NA | TRBJ1-2 | NA
TGTGCCAGCAGCTTAGCGCTAGGGGAGGGATTGAACACTGAAGCTTTCTTT | CASSLALGEGLNTEAFF | TRBV5-6 | NA | TRBJ1-1 | NA
TGTGCCAGCAGCTTCGACAGCTACTATGGCTACACCTTC | CASSFDSYYGYTF | TRBV7-3 | NA | TRBJ1-2 | once
TGCGCCAGCAGCTTGAACAGGGGGCCTCAAGAGACCCAGTACTTC | CASSLNRGPQETQYF | TRBV5-1 | TRBD1 | TRBJ2-5 | NA
TGCAGCGTAGAATGGACCGTTTACAATGAGCAGTTCTTC | CSVEWTVYNEQFF | TRBV29-1 | NA | TRBJ2-1 | NA
TGTGCCAGCAGTCCCTTCTACGCAACTAATGAAAAACTGTTTTTT | CASSPFYATNEKLFF | TRBV27 | NA | TRBJ1-4 | few
TGCGCCAGCAGGGTGGACAGGGGCGGGTATGGCTACACCTTC | CASRVDRGGYGYTF | TRBV10-1 | TRBD1 | TRBJ1-2 | NA
TGCGCCAGCAGCCCCTTGGGGGCAACTAATGAAAAACTGTTTTTT | CASSPLGATNEKLFF | TRBV5-1 | NA | TRBJ1-4 | NA
TGCGCCAGCAGCCTTAGCGGGGGGGCCTTTGAGCAGTTCTTC | CASSLSGGAFEQFF | TRBV5-1 | TRBD2 | TRBJ2-1 | NA
TGCAGCGTCACACAGGGCCCGAACTATGGCTACACCTTC | CSVTQGPNYGYTF | TRBV29-1 | NA | TRBJ1-2 | NA
TGTGCCAGCAGCTCGACGGGTCAGCCCCAGCATTTT | CASSSTGQPQHF | TRBV7-6 | NA | TRBJ1-5 | NA
TGTGCCAGCAGCTTATGGCGAGAGTCAGAGACCCAGTACTTC | CASSLWRESETQYF | TRBV11-2 | NA | TRBJ2-5 | once
TGTGCCATACCTACGCGGGAGGCCTACAATGAGCAGTTCTTC | CAIPTREAYNEQFF | TRBV7-9 | TRBD2 | TRBJ2-1 | NA
TGTGCCAGTAGTATAAGGGACACTGAAGCTTTCTTT | CASSIRDTEAFF | TRBV19 | NA | TRBJ1-1 | NA
TGTGCCAGCAGCCCCGACAGCTATAGCAATCAGCCCCAGCATTTT | CASSPDSYSNQPQHF | TRBV9 | NA | TRBJ1-5 | once
TGTGCCAGCAGCTTAGGGGCCGACTACAATGAGCAGTTCTTC | CASSLGADYNEQFF | TRBV7-2 | NA | TRBJ2-1 | NA
TGTGCCAGCAGCCCCCTCCCTTCCGGGAACGAGCAGTACTTC | CASSPLPSGNEQYF | TRBV6-5 | NA | TRBJ2-7 | few
TGCGCCAGCAGCCGGGGGACTAGCGGGCCGCAAGAGACCCAGTACTTC | CASSRGTSGPQETQYF | TRBV5-1 | TRBD2 | TRBJ2-5 | NA
TGTGCCATCAGTGACTCACAGGGGGTCGGTGAAAAACTGTTTTTT | CAISDSQGVGEKLFF | TRBV10-3 | TRBD1 | TRBJ1-4 | NA
TGTGCCAGCTCCCCCTTACAGGGGGCCTTTGAAGCTTTCTTT | CASSPLQGAFEAFF | TRBV6-5 | TRBD1 | TRBJ1-1 | NA
TGTGCCAGCAGCTTAGCAGGGACCGCTGAAGCTTTCTTT | CASSLAGTAEAFF | TRBV11-2 | NA | TRBJ1-1 | NA
TGCGCCAGCAGCCCCGGGTCTACGAATTCACCCCTCCACTTT | CASSPGSTNSPLHF | TRBV5-1 | NA | TRBJ1-6 | NA
TGTGCCAGTTCCCCCCGGGCAGTGAACACCGGGGAGCTGTTTTTT | CASSPRAVNTGELFF | TRBV25-1 | NA | TRBJ2-2 | NA
TGTGCCAGCAGTTTGATACAGGGTACTGAAGCTTTCTTT | CASSLIQGTEAFF | TRBV27 | NA | TRBJ1-1 | NA
TGTGCCAGCAGCTTGCGCCTGTCTAGCGGGGGCTCTAGCACAGATACGCAGTATTTT | CASSLRLSSGGSSTDTQYF | TRBV5-4 | TRBD2 | TRBJ2-3 | NA
TGCGCCAGCAGCACTGGGGGCTACGAGCAGTACTTC | CASSTGGYEQYF | TRBV4-1 | NA | TRBJ2-7 | NA
TGTGCCAGCAGCGTAGAGTGGGGGTGGCGCTCTGGAAACACCATATATTTT | CASSVEWGWRSGNTIYF | TRBV9 | NA | TRBJ1-3 | NA
TGCGCCAGCATGACAGGGACGAACACTGAAGCTTTCTTT | CASMTGTNTEAFF | TRBV5-1 | TRBD1 | TRBJ1-1 | NA
TGCGCCACTACCGGGGATTACACCGGGGAGCTGTTTTTT | CATTGDYTGELFF | TRBV19 | NA | TRBJ2-2 | NA
TGCGCCAGCAGCCCGGGACTAGCGTTCAATGAGCAGTTCTTC | CASSPGLAFNEQFF | TRBV5-1 | TRBD2 | TRBJ2-1 | NA
TGTGCCAGCTACGGACAACGCTATGGCTACACCTTC | CASYGQRYGYTF | TRBV6-6 | NA | TRBJ1-2 | NA
TGCGCCAGCAGCCTCCAAGCGGGAGATACCCAAGAGACCCAGTACTTC | CASSLQAGDTQETQYF | TRBV10-2 | TRBD2 | TRBJ2-5 | NA
TGCGCCAGCAGTGACCAGGGAGAAGCTTTCTTT | CASSDQGEAFF | TRBV10-2 | NA | TRBJ1-1 | NA